This paragraph covers one T cell receptor beta chain sequence. The sample originates from a study of blood T cell repertoires in COVID-19. Study details: Samples representing acute and convalescent COVID-19 were sourced from the United States, Italy and Spain. T cells, B-cell-depleted T cells, or PBMCs provided the cDNA or gDNA that served as material.

CDR3 size: 13 residues. V lost 4 bases and J 7 bases, leaving 14 bases between the germline ends. Per the germline V gene, CDR1 is MNHEY and CDR2 is SMNVEV (reference sequence). As handled by the study authors: Estimation of nucleated cell counts was performed using reference gene primer amplification. Using immunoSEQ multiplex PCR, the repertoire was profiled, and TCRdb retains in-frame clones only, with some absent. The V and J calls and clone size come from that table; D and trimming were worked out from the DNA. The sample lists 250,000 to 300,000 clones; roughly 87% were seen once. The sequence came from a woman aged 45 to 65 who had recovered from COVID-19. V is TRBV27 and J is TRBJ2-7; perhaps TRBD2 as D (6 bases). Specimen: peripheral blood. The CDR3 coding sequence is TGTGCCAGCAGTTGGATTAGCGGAAAAGAGCAGTACTTC. Protein: CASSWISGKEQYF.